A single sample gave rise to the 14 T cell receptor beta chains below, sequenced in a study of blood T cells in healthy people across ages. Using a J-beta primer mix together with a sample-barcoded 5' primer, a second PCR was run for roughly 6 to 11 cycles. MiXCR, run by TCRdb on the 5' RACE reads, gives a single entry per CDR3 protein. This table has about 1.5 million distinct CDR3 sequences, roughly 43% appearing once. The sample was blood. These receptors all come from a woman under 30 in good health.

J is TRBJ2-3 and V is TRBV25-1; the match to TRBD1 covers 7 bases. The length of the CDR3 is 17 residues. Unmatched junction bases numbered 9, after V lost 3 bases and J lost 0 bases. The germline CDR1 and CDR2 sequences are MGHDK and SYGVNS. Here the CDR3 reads CASSERNRGLSTDTQYF. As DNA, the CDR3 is TGTGCCAGCAGTGAGCGTAACAGGGGATTAAGCACAGATACGCAGTATTTT.

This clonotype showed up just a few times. CDR3 amino acids: CASSELGHSSYNEQFF. The CDR3 DNA sequence: TGTGCCAGCAGTGAGCTAGGACACAGCTCCTACAATGAGCAGTTCTTC. This chain uses TRBV25-1 with TRBJ2-1; TRBD1 might be the D (5 bases). This CDR3 has 16 amino acids. Germline assignment: CDR1 MGHDK and CDR2 SYGVNS. The V end was cut by 3 bases, the J end by 0 bases, with 12 bases between.

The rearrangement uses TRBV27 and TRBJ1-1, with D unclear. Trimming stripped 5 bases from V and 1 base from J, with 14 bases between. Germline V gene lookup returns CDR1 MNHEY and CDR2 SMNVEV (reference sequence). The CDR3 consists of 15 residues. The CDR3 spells CASSTYGKQNTEAFF. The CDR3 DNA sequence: TGTGCCAGCAGTACCTATGGGAAGCAGAACACTGAAGCTTTCTTT.

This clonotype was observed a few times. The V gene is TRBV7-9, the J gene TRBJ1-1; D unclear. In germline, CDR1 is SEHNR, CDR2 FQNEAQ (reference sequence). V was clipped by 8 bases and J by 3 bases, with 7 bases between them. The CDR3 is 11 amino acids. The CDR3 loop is CASGLDTEAFF. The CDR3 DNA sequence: TGTGCCAGCGGGCTTGACACTGAAGCTTTCTTT.

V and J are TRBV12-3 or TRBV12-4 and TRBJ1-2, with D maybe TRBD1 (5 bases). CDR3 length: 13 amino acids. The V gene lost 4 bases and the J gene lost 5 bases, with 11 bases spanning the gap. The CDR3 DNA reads TGTGCCAGCAGTTGGGACCTCGGTTATGGCTACACCTTC. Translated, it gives CASSWDLGYGYTF.

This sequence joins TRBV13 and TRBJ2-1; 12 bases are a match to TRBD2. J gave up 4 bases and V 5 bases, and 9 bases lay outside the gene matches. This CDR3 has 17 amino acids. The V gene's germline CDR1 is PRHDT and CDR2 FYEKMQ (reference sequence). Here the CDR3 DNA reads TGTGCCAGCAGCGGATCCCTAGCGGGAGGGTATTACAATGAGCAGTTCTTC. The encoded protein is CASSGSLAGGYYNEQFF. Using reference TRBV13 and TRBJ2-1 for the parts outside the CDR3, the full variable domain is AAGVIQSPRHLIKEKRETATLKCYPIPRHDTVYWYQQGPGQDPQFLISFYEKMQSDKGSIPDRFSAQQFSDYHSELNMSSLELGDSALYFCASSGSLAGGYYNEQFFGPGTRLTVL.

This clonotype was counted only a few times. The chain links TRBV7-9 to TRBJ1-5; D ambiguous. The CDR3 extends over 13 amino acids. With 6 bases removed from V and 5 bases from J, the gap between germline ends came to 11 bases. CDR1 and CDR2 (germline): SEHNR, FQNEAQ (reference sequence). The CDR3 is CASSQGEDQPQHF. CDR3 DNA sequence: TGTGCCAGCAGTCAAGGTGAAGATCAGCCCCAGCATTTT.

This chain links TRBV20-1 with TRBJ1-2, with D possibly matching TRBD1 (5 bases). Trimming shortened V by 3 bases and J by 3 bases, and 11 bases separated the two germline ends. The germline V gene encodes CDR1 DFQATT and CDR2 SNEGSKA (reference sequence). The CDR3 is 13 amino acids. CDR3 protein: CSASQGRYYGYTF. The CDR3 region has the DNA TGCAGTGCTAGTCAGGGACGGTACTATGGCTACACCTTC.

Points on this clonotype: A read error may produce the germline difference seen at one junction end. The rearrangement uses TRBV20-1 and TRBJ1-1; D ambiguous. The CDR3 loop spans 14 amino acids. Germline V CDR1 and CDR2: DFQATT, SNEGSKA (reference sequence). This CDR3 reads CSASSAVLNTGAFF. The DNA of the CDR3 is TGCAGTGCTAGTTCGGCGGTCTTGAACACTGGAGCTTTCTTT.

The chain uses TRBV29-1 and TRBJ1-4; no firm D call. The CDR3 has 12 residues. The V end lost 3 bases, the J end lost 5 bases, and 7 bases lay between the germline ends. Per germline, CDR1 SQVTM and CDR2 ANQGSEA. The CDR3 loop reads CSVEAGNEKLFF. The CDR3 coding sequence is TGCAGCGTTGAGGCGGGAAATGAAAAACTGTTTTTT.

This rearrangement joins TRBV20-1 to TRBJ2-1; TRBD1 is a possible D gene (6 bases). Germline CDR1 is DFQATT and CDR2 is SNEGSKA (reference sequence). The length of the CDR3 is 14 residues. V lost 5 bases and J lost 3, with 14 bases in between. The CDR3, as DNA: TGCAGTGCTTTTGACAGGAGACGCTACAATGAGCAGTTCTTC. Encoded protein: CSAFDRRRYNEQFF.

DNA of the CDR3: TGTGCCAGCAGACTCAACAGTAGCACGCAGTATTTT. Translation gives CASRLNSSTQYF. The chain joins TRBV11-1 to TRBJ2-3, with D unclear. From germline, CDR1 is SGHAT and CDR2 FQDESV (reference sequence). V gave up 6 bases and J gave up 9 bases, with 13 bases separating them. This CDR3 has 12 residues.

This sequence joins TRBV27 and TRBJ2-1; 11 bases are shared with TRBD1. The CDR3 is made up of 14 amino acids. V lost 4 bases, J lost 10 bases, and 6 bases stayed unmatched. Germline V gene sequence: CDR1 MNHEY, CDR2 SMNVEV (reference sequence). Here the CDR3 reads CASSWDRGSYEQFF. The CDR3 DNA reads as TGTGCCAGCAGTTGGGACAGGGGGTCCTACGAGCAGTTCTTC.

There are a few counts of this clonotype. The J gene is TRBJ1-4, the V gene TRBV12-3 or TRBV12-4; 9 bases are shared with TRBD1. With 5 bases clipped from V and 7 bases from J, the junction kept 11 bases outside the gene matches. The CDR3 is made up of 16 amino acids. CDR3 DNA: TGTGCCAGCAGTCCGCGACAGGGGGTTACCACTGAAAAACTGTTTTTT. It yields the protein CASSPRQGVTTEKLFF.